A selection of T cell receptor beta chains follows, all from one sample in a study of blood T cell repertoires in COVID-19. TCRdb's table, derived via immunoSEQ multiplex PCR, lists solely in-frame clones and lacks some. The table lists some 200,000 clones, roughly 94% of them singletons, with approximately 0.69% in the top ten. The sample consisted of peripheral blood. These TCRs come from a man aged 30 to 45 with COVID-19, enrolled during active disease. CDR3s include the opening cysteine and the closing phenylalanine or tryptophan. The order of the fields is J gene, V gene, CDR3 protein.

>TRBJ1-2|TRBV15
CATSRVVALPPYGYTF
>TRBJ1-2|TRBV19
CASCSSGASSYGYTF
>TRBJ1-6|TRBV2
CASSGQGVLGSPLHF
>TRBJ1-1|TRBV6-5
CASSWDRTYTEAFF
>TRBJ1-1|TRBV19
CASSGSWEDTEAFF
>TRBJ1-2|TRBV30
CAWSLLQGAKIYGYTF
>TRBJ2-3|TRBV7-3
CASSLTPASGGSDTQYF
>TRBJ1-2|TRBV9
CASSAAKDRVSGYTF
>TRBJ2-5|TRBV7-9
CASSFLGAGGQETQYF
>TRBJ2-3|TRBV9
CASSVVGGAVTDTQYF
>TRBJ1-1|TRBV9
CASSVAGELNTEAFF
>TRBJ1-2|TRBV7-2
CASSLGGGSWAYGYTF
>TRBJ2-5|TRBV3-1/TRBV3-2
CASRTGAQETQYF
>TRBJ1-2|TRBV6-6
CASSRRGDGYGYTF
>TRBJ2-7|TRBV6-2/TRBV6-3
CASSDGLAGRYEQYF
>TRBJ2-7|TRBV29-1
CSVEAGAYEQYF
>TRBJ1-2|TRBV10-1
CASSPRVGYGYTF
>TRBJ2-7|TRBV28
CASPSSYEQYF
>TRBJ1-6|TRBV5-1
CASSERGRVRNSPLHF
>TRBJ1-2|TRBV3-1/TRBV3-2
CASSQDYQGGGYTF
>TRBJ1-2|TRBV5-1
CASSLEGGGRGPAMGGYTF
>TRBJ1-4|TRBV3-1/TRBV3-2
CASSPNEGLEKLFF
>TRBJ1-5|TRBV29-1
CSVAGHSNQPQHF
>TRBJ2-5|TRBV11-2
CASSPPRDQYF
>TRBJ1-2|TRBV2
CASSDIGAPGGGYTF
>TRBJ2-2|TRBV4-1
CASSPLAGGTGELFF
>TRBJ1-1|TRBV2
CASSLQGGTEAFF
>TRBJ1-1|TRBV10-3
CAISESKRDPNTEAFF
>TRBJ2-5|TRBV19
CASSSRRGLKTQYF
>TRBJ1-2|TRBV2
CASTEGAGLYGYTF
>TRBJ1-6|TRBV6-6
CASSTSDRGLNSPLHF